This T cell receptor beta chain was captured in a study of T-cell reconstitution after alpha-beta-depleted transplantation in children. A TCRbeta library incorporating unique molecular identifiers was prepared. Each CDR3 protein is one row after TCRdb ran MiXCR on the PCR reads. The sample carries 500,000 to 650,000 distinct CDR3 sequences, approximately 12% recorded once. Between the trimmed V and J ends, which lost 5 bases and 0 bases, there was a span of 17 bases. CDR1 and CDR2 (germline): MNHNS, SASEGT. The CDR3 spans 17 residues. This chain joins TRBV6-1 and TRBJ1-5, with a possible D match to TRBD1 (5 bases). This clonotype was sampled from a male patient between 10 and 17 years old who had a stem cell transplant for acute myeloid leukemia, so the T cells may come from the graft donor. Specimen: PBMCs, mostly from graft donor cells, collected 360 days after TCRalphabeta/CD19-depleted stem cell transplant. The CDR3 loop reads CASSTGRSAYSNQPQHF. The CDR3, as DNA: TGTGCCAGCAGTACGGGACGGAGCGCTTATAGCAATCAGCCCCAGCATTTT.